The rows below give T cell receptor beta chains drawn from one sample of a study of blood T cell repertoires in COVID-19. The method was immunoSEQ multiplex PCR; TCRdb's version includes in-frame clones alone and lacks a portion of them. Among approximately 100,000 clones listed, less than 90% were seen once. Sequenced: peripheral blood. The receptors were gathered from a human donor in a cohort sampled during active COVID-19. Both conserved end residues are trimmed from each CDR3.

14,TRBJ2-5,TRBV7-3,ASSPGLAGGEETQY
13,TRBJ2-7,TRBV10-3,AISEGGIGSYEQY
13,TRBJ1-6,TRBV4-1,ASSQPDRNNSPLH
12,TRBJ2-7,TRBV21-1,ASSKEDRKYEQY
14,TRBJ1-2,TRBV19,ASSITKQGSIYGYT
14,TRBJ1-5,TRBV7-9,ASSFDSPMLNQPQH
15,TRBJ1-3,TRBV5-6,ASSEDSDRNSGNTIY
14,TRBJ2-1,TRBV11-1,ASSPSGGFSYNEQF
14,TRBJ2-7,TRBV19,ASSTTGGLGVYEQY
13,TRBJ2-7,TRBV3-1/TRBV3-2,ASSHLAGVDYEQY
13,TRBJ2-5,TRBV19,ASSGDGGSMGTQY
11,TRBJ2-7,TRBV19,ASSREGAYEQY
11,TRBJ2-1,TRBV5-1,ASSTVLSNEQF
12,TRBJ1-2,TRBV9,ASSIGQGSYGYT
15,TRBJ2-7,TRBV5-1,ASSSSTGTGEIYEQY
11,TRBJ1-5,TRBV6-5,ASTEQVNQPQH
12,TRBJ2-5,TRBV9,ASSVDGRAETQY
10,TRBJ1-4,TRBV5-1,ASSSGDEKLF
14,TRBJ1-4,TRBV10-3,AISGNRENNEEKLF
12,TRBJ2-2,TRBV14,ASRPGPNTGELF
10,TRBJ2-3,TRBV3-1/TRBV3-2,ASSPYTDTQY
13,TRBJ2-3,TRBV29-1,SVGPRAGGQDTQY
11,TRBJ1-1,TRBV7-9,ASSADRAAEAF
11,TRBJ2-5,TRBV28,AAAGPPQETQY
12,TRBJ1-2,TRBV29-1,SVDTGGRNYGYT
11,TRBJ1-5,TRBV18,ASSLQANQPQH
10,TRBJ1-2,TRBV5-5,ASSLEGGGYT
14,TRBJ2-3,TRBV5-4,ASSLLRFFSTDTQY
14,TRBJ2-1,TRBV3-1/TRBV3-2,ASSLLAGGLDNEQF
13,TRBJ1-4,TRBV6-5,ASSYSAEGREKLF
8,TRBJ2-2,TRBV28,ASQRGELF
12,TRBJ2-3,TRBV11-3,ASANREGLDTQY
15,TRBJ2-7,TRBV5-6,ASSLSGVGLSSYEQY
9,TRBJ2-3,TRBV29-1,STLRADTQY
14,TRBJ2-5,TRBV7-2,ASSLRTSGGGETQY
13,TRBJ1-5,TRBV4-1,ASSQADRVIQPQH
12,TRBJ2-7,TRBV28,ASRASGATYEQY
11,TRBJ1-2,TRBV18,ASSPAGPSSYT
13,TRBJ2-7,TRBV5-1,ASSLVVAGMYEQY
14,TRBJ2-5,TRBV28,ASSFLSSGVQETQY
13,TRBJ1-3,TRBV10-3,AISAVQGAGNTIY
13,TRBJ1-1,TRBV19,ASTLAGTGNTEAF
9,TRBJ2-7,TRBV11-2,ASSSTREQY
12,TRBJ2-2,TRBV5-1,ASSGDNFGGELF
11,TRBJ1-1,TRBV30,AWTKGALTEAF
15,TRBJ2-5,TRBV5-4,ASSGKGLGRTKETQY
11,TRBJ1-6,TRBV25-1,ASSEFPGSPLH
13,TRBJ2-5,TRBV5-6,ASSLVFGYQETQY
12,TRBJ2-7,TRBV19,ASRRDRDSHEQY
12,TRBJ1-1,TRBV9,ASSRGRRYTEAF
14,TRBJ2-1,TRBV7-3,ASSSGGSGGYNEQF
11,TRBJ1-2,TRBV13,ASSLAGGYGYT
18,TRBJ2-2,TRBV7-3,ASSLRAVTSGSRRTGELF
13,TRBJ1-1,TRBV19,ASSHDRVGNTEAF
12,TRBJ2-3,TRBV27,ASSFTGSADTQY
15,TRBJ1-4,TRBV6-6,ASSRRDRGNRNEKLF